This TCR beta chain was found in a study of blood T cell repertoires in COVID-19. Background on the study: The analysed material was cDNA or gDNA that came from T cells, B-cell-depleted T cells, or PBMCs.

The data were produced by immunoSEQ multiplex PCR, yet TCRdb's version contains in-frame clones alone and is incomplete. The table records under 250,000 clones, more than 70% of them present only once. The CDR3 has 15 amino acids. V dropped 6 bases and J dropped 4; count of bases not matched to a gene: 11. In germline, CDR1 is SGHDT, CDR2 YYEEEE. What was sequenced was peripheral blood. The chain recombines TRBV5-6 with TRBJ2-5; TRBD2 agrees at 8 bases. This TCR derives from a woman aged 80 or older with acute or convalescent COVID-19. This CDR3 reads CASTNPRGGSETQYF. The CDR3 coding sequence is TGTGCCAGCACCAACCCCCGGGGGGGATCAGAGACCCAGTACTTC. Using reference TRBV5-6 and TRBJ2-5 for the parts outside the CDR3, the full variable domain is DAGVTQSPTHLIKTRGQQVTLRCSPKSGHDTVSWYQQALGQGPQFIFQYYEEEERQRGNFPDRFSGHQFPNYSSELNVNALLLGDSALYLCASTNPRGGSETQYFGPGTRLLVL.